Each of the 13 T cell receptor beta chains below was sequenced from the same sample in a study of blood T cell repertoires in COVID-19. Measured with immunoSEQ multiplex PCR; TCRdb has only the in-frame clones, and not every one. The table includes some 14,000 clones, roughly 90% detected once. The sequenced material came from peripheral blood. The source is a man older than 75 with acute or convalescent COVID-19.

J is TRBJ2-4 and V is TRBV6-2 or TRBV6-3; possible D gene TRBD2, 5 bases. The V end was cut by 6 bases, the J end by 7 bases, with 22 bases between. Germline V gives CDR1 MNHEY, CDR2 SVGEGT. The CDR3 sequence is 16 residues long. In nucleotides, the CDR3 is TGTGCCAGCAGCCCCGGTCGTCTAGCTTGGTCGAACATTCAGTACTTC. As protein: CASSPGRLAWSNIQYF.

This clone came up a few times. J is TRBJ2-4 and V is TRBV18; TRBD1 matches 8 bases. V dropped 3 bases and J dropped 8; count of bases not matched to a gene: 9. CDR1 and CDR2 (germline): KGHSH, LQKENI. The CDR3 is 15 amino acids. The CDR3 bases are TGTGCCAGCTCACCCCGACAGGGGCGGTCTGACATTCAGTACTTC. Translation gives CASSPRQGRSDIQYF.

V is TRBV7-8 and J is TRBJ1-2; 8 positions agree with TRBD1. CDR1 and CDR2 (germline): SGHVS, FQNEAQ. The CDR3 has 13 amino acids. Trimming cost V 5 bases and J 8 bases; bases outside gene matches: 7. For the CDR3, the DNA is TGTGCCAGCAGCCCCGACAGGGGTTACGGCTACACCTTC. Its translation is CASSPDRGYGYTF.

This sequence joins TRBV6-5 and TRBJ1-6; D unclear. This CDR3 is 13 amino acids long. With 8 bases removed from V and 7 bases from J, the gap between germline ends came to 12 bases. Germline values: CDR1 MNHEY, CDR2 SVGAGI. The DNA for the CDR3 is TGTGCCAGCCAAAGGACTGAGAATTCACCCCTCCACTTT. Translating gives CASQRTENSPLHF.

The chain recombines TRBV7-2 with TRBJ2-7; 7 bases match TRBD2. The V segment lost 5 bases and the J segment 4 bases; nucleotides outside the gene matches: 5. The germline gives CDR1 SGHTA, CDR2 FQGNSA. The CDR3 covers 13 residues. CDR3 loop: CASSLSGRYEQYF. CDR3 DNA: TGTGCCAGCAGCCTCTCCGGGAGGTACGAGCAGTACTTC.

The V gene is TRBV11-2, the J gene TRBJ2-1; a possible D gene is TRBD1 (5 bases). This CDR3 is built from 17 residues. Germline V gene lookup returns CDR1 SGHAT and CDR2 FQNNGV. The V and J ends lost 4 bases and 1 base respectively, with 17 bases between them. This CDR3 is CASSSRQFQGSYNEQFF. The CDR3 DNA reads as TGTGCCAGCAGCTCGCGACAGTTCCAGGGTTCCTACAATGAGCAGTTCTTC.

This clone was picked up one time. CDR3 loop: CASSIYRGDLRNTIYF. The CDR3 DNA reads as TGTGCCAGTAGTATATATCGGGGAGACCTGAGAAACACCATATATTTT. The rearrangement uses TRBV19 and TRBJ1-3; D remains unclear. This CDR3 contains 16 residues. Germline V gene sequence: CDR1 LNHDA, CDR2 SQIVND (reference sequence). Trimming removed 2 bases from V and 5 bases from J, with 16 bases in between.

The CDR3, as DNA: TGTGCCAGCAGCCCTCGGTACAGGAGGGGCAATGAGCAGTTCTTC. Translation: CASSPRYRRGNEQFF. V gene TRBV7-9 combines with J gene TRBJ2-1, with D perhaps TRBD2 (6 bases). Germline-derived CDR1 and CDR2 are SEHNR and FQNEAQ (reference sequence). Deletions cut 5 bases from V and 6 bases from J, with 17 bases between. There are 15 residues in the CDR3.

This clone has more than one count but fewer than ten. This chain joins TRBV7-3 and TRBJ1-1; possible D gene TRBD1, 5 bases. This CDR3 is built from 16 residues. The V end lost 5 bases, the J end lost 1 base, and 17 bases lay between the germline ends. Germline loops: CDR1 SGHTA, CDR2 FQGTGA. CDR3 in DNA: TGTGCCAGCAGCGCCCGCCCTGCGACAGAGAACACTGAAGCTTTCTTT. Amino acid sequence: CASSARPATENTEAFF. Full variable domain (remainder filled in from reference TRBV7-3 and TRBJ1-1): GAGVSQTPSNKVTEKGKYVELRCDPISGHTALYWYRQSLGQGPEFLIYFQGTGAADDSGLPNDRFFAVRPEGSVSTLKIQRTERGDSAVYLCASSARPATENTEAFFGQGTRLTVV.

The chain carries TRBV18 and TRBJ1-4; 9 bases are shared with TRBD1. Germline CDR1 reads KGHSH; CDR2 reads LQKENI. The CDR3 is 14 residues long. V lost 3 bases to trimming and J lost 7 bases; unmatched junction nucleotides: 3. The CDR3 DNA reads as TGTGCCAGCTCACCGGGACAGGGACGTGAAAAACTGTTTTTT. It encodes CASSPGQGREKLFF.

J is TRBJ2-1 and V is TRBV7-6; possible D gene TRBD2, 6 bases. The CDR3 covers 14 residues. Trimming pared 3 bases from V and 3 bases from J, leaving 9 bases between. Germline V gives CDR1 SGHVS, CDR2 FNYEAQ. The CDR3 here is CASSLMGGYNEQFF. The DNA of the CDR3 is TGTGCCAGCAGCTTGATGGGAGGCTACAATGAGCAGTTCTTC.

This clone is medium-sized within its sample. The chain uses TRBV9 and TRBJ1-1; D remains unclear. The germline CDR1 and CDR2 sequences are SGDLS and YYNGEE. Trimming pared 0 bases from V and 1 base from J, leaving 10 bases between. The CDR3 runs to 15 residues. CDR3 sequence: CASSVVASTNTEAFF. DNA for the CDR3: TGTGCCAGCAGCGTAGTAGCCTCAACGAACACTGAAGCTTTCTTT.

The rearrangement links TRBV11-3 to TRBJ2-3; 7 positions match TRBD1. This CDR3 region has 15 residues. Trimming removed 5 bases from V and 0 bases from J; junction bases left unmatched: 5. Looked up from germline, CDR1 is SGHNT and CDR2 is YENEEA. The CDR3: CASSGDRDSTDTQYF. CDR3 sequence (DNA): TGTGCCAGCAGCGGCGACAGGGATAGCACAGATACGCAGTATTTT.